This is a list of T cell receptor beta chains from one sample in a study of vaccination and CD4 T cells after COVID-19. These receptors have no known antigen. Using its own MiXCR run on the PCR reads, TCRdb lists one record per CDR3 protein. The sample consists of approximately 8,800 distinct CDR3 sequences, less than 45% of them appearing once. Source material: CD4+ T cells from blood, cultured in vitro. Source of these receptors: a human donor in good health. CDR3s include the opening cysteine and the closing phenylalanine or tryptophan. The D gene is left open where the match is weak. The size field is filled for only some rows; it gives once, few, many or a size class.

clone_size j_call v_call d_call cdr3_nt cdr3_aa
NA TRBJ2-7 TRBV6-2/TRBV6-3 NA TGTGCCAGCAGTTATGCAGGATCCTACGAGCAGTACTTC CASSYAGSYEQYF
NA TRBJ2-5 TRBV20-1 NA TGCAGTGCTAGAGGGGGAAGAATGACAGGTCAAGAGACCCAGTACTTC CSARGGRMTGQETQYF
NA TRBJ2-5 TRBV29-1 NA TGCAGCGTGCCTACATCGGAGACCCAGTACTTC CSVPTSETQYF
few TRBJ2-2 TRBV14 NA TGTGCCAGCAGCCCCAGACCGGGGGGCCGGAGCGGGGAGCTGTTTTTT CASSPRPGGRSGELFF
NA TRBJ2-7 TRBV10-3 TRBD2 TGTGCCACCCGGACTAGCGGGGTGACCTACGAGCAGTACTTC CATRTSGVTYEQYF
large TRBJ2-1 TRBV2 TRBD1 TGTGCCAGCAGTGGCCGGGACAGGGGGTATAATGAGCAGTTCTTC CASSGRDRGYNEQFF
NA TRBJ2-5 TRBV7-2 TRBD2 TGTGCCAGCAGCCCAGGCGTCGGGCGGGAGTGGAGAGAGACCCAGTACTTC CASSPGVGREWRETQYF
NA TRBJ1-1 TRBV19 TRBD1 TGTGCCAGTAGCAGGGCGGGACAGAGCACTGAAGCTTTCTTT CASSRAGQSTEAFF
NA TRBJ2-3 TRBV4-3 TRBD2 TGCGCCAGCAGCAAGGATGCGGGAGGCCTTAGCACAGATACGCAGTATTTT CASSKDAGGLSTDTQYF
NA TRBJ2-3 TRBV2 NA TGTGCCAGCATGAAACCCCGGAGGGGGGTTAGCACAGATACGCAGTATTTT CASMKPRRGVSTDTQYF
NA TRBJ1-2 TRBV7-2 NA TGTGCCAGCAGCCCGTGGAAAAACCCGGGGAACTATGGCTACACCTTC CASSPWKNPGNYGYTF
few TRBJ1-5 TRBV28 NA TGTGCCAGCAGTACTGCCGGGGGTGGCAATCAGCCCCAGCATTTT CASSTAGGGNQPQHF
few TRBJ1-1 TRBV7-9 TRBD1 TGTGCCAGCACCCTTATGACAGGGAAGGCTGAAGCTTTCTTT CASTLMTGKAEAFF
few TRBJ1-1 TRBV28 NA TGTGCCAGCAGCCCTATGGGACCAAAGAACACTGAAGCTTTCTTT CASSPMGPKNTEAFF
few TRBJ2-1 TRBV24-1 NA TGTGCCACCAGTGAACCCTTTTACGGGAATGAGCAGTTCTTC CATSEPFYGNEQFF
NA TRBJ2-5 TRBV24-1 TRBD2 TGTGCCACCAGCGAGAAAAGCGGGAGGGCCAGTTGGGAGACCCAGTACTTC CATSEKSGRASWETQYF
NA TRBJ2-1 TRBV7-2 NA TGTGCCAGCAGCTTAGACGGCGGGGACAATGAGCAGTTCTTC CASSLDGGDNEQFF
NA TRBJ2-7 TRBV7-2 NA TGTGCCAGCAGCCATGAGAGCACTTTAGTCCACGAGCAGTACTTC CASSHESTLVHEQYF
NA TRBJ2-3 TRBV20-1 NA TGCAGTGCTAGGTTAGGAGGCAGCACAGATACGCAGTATTTT CSARLGGSTDTQYF
NA TRBJ2-2 TRBV10-3 TRBD2 TGTGCCATCAGTGAGAGGGCGGGAGGGTCCGCCGGGGAGCTGTTTTTT CAISERAGGSAGELFF
NA TRBJ2-3 TRBV28 NA TGTGCCAGCAGTTCGCCCTGGGGGGAGGGCACAGATACGCAGTATTTT CASSSPWGEGTDTQYF
NA TRBJ2-7 TRBV28 TRBD2 TGTGCCAGCAGCCTTCTTCGGGGGGGGTACGAGCAGTACTTC CASSLLRGGYEQYF
NA TRBJ2-7 TRBV7-8 TRBD1 TGTGCCAGCAGCTCGGCCGGGACAGTAATGTACGAGCAGTACTTC CASSSAGTVMYEQYF
NA TRBJ2-7 TRBV28 TRBD1 TGTGCCAGCAGTGGCCCCGGGACAGGGTCGGTTGAGCAGTACTTC CASSGPGTGSVEQYF
medium-sized TRBJ1-2 TRBV15 TRBD1 TGTGCCACCAGCAGATCTTCGCGGACAGGGAACTATGGCTACACCTTC CATSRSSRTGNYGYTF
NA TRBJ1-4 TRBV7-2 NA TGTGCCAGCAGCTCGGTAGGGGGTATTAGTGAAAAACTGTTTTTT CASSSVGGISEKLFF
once TRBJ2-2 TRBV11-3 TRBD1 TGTGCCAGCAGCTTATTGGGACAGGAGGGCGGGGAGCTGTTTTTT CASSLLGQEGGELFF